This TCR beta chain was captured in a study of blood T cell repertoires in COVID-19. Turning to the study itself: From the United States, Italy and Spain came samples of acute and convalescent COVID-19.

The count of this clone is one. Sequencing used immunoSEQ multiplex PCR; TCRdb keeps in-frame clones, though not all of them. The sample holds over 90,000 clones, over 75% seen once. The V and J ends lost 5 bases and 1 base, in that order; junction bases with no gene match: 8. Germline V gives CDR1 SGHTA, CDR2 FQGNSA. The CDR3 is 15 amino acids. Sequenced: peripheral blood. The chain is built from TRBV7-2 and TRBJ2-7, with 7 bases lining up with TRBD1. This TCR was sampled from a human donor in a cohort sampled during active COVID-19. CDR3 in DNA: TGTGCCAGCAGCGCCAGGACAGGACCATCCTACGAGCAGTACTTC. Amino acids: CASSARTGPSYEQYF.